This T cell receptor (beta chain) was recorded in a study of blood T cell repertoires in COVID-19. Study information: Samples of COVID-19 (acute and convalescent) were obtained from the United States, Italy and Spain. PBMCs, B-cell-depleted T cells, or T cells provided the cDNA or gDNA that made up the material.

Under the authors' procedure: It was from reference gene primer amplification that nucleated cell counts were estimated. The method was immunoSEQ multiplex PCR; TCRdb's version includes in-frame clones alone and lacks a portion of them. D and trimming were read from the DNA, whereas the V and J calls and clone size are those reported in that table. The repertoire holds about 200,000 clones, more than 80% seen once, with approximately 2% in the top ten. The specimen was peripheral blood. This receptor was taken from a man aged 25-45 years who had recovered from COVID-19.

The CDR3 is CASTARDLTDTQYF. The CDR3 nucleotides are TGTGCCAGCACCGCGCGGGACCTAACAGATACGCAGTATTTT. The chain joins TRBV2 to TRBJ2-3, with a weak D call TRBD2 (6 bases). The CDR3 extends over 14 amino acids. Per the germline V gene, CDR1 is SNHLY and CDR2 is FYNNEI. The V end was cut by 7 bases, the J end by 3 bases, with 14 bases between.